A single sample is the source of the 31 T cell receptor beta chains below, sequenced in a study of cytomegalovirus exposure and HLA in healthy donors. Both 60 Vbeta primers and 13 Jbeta primers went into the PCR. Sequencing used immunoSEQ multiplex PCR; TCRdb keeps in-frame clones, though not all of them. The sample consists of around 160,000 clones, almost 80% of them appearing once. The sequenced sample was PBMCs. The receptors originated from a woman aged 35 to 49 in good health and CMV-seropositive.

The rearrangement joins TRBV28 to TRBJ2-1; 10 nucleotides agree with TRBD2. J lost 5 bases, V lost 10 bases, and 8 bases had no gene match. The germline CDR1 and CDR2 sequences are MDHEN and SYDVKM. The CDR3 totals 14 residues. CDR3 DNA: TGTGCCACAACGCTAGCGGGGGTAAACAATGAGCAGTTCTTC. Protein: CATTLAGVNNEQFF.

The gene calls are TRBV6-5 and TRBJ2-7; no clear D. This CDR3 has 11 residues. V was shortened by 4 bases and J by 6 bases, with 7 bases between the two germline ends. Germline V CDR1 and CDR2: MNHEY, SVGAGI. CDR3: CASSWSGEQYF. CDR3 bases: TGTGCCAGCAGTTGGTCGGGCGAGCAGTACTTC.

The chain joins TRBV19 to TRBJ1-2; the D is unclear. This CDR3 is 14 amino acids long. With 1 base removed from V and 9 bases from J, the gap between germline ends came to 15 bases. Germline V lookup: CDR1 LNHDA, CDR2 SQIVND (reference sequence). The CDR3: CASSIGDGLLSYTF. For the CDR3, the DNA is TGTGCCAGTAGTATAGGAGACGGACTGTTGAGCTACACCTTC.

The J gene is TRBJ2-2, the V gene TRBV5-5, with TRBD2 matching over 9 bases. The CDR3 is made up of 17 amino acids. Per the germline V gene, CDR1 is SGHKS and CDR2 is YYEKEE (reference sequence). V was clipped by 1 base and J by 4 bases; unmatched bases: 8. Written as DNA, the CDR3 is TGTGCCAGCAGCTTGTTTGCGGGGGGGCTCCCCACCGGGGAGCTGTTTTTT. Its protein is CASSLFAGGLPTGELFF.

On this clone: The same CDR3 also results from other DNA sequences found in this sample. This sequence joins TRBV27 and TRBJ2-3; TRBD2 agrees at 8 bases. The length of the CDR3 is 13 residues. Germline CDR1 and CDR2: MNHEY and SMNVEV (reference sequence). After removal of 9 bases from V and 8 bases from J, the junction contained 10 bases not matched to a gene. The CDR3 sequence: CASGGSGGFTQYF. In nucleotides, the CDR3 is TGTGCCAGTGGCGGGAGCGGGGGATTTACGCAGTATTTT.

J is TRBJ1-2 and V is TRBV6-5; 9 bases map to TRBD1. The CDR3 contains 15 residues. V was clipped by 5 bases and J by 4 bases; unmatched bases: 8. The germline gives CDR1 MNHEY, CDR2 SVGAGI. The CDR3 sequence is CASSTRGQGLYGYTF. The CDR3 region has the DNA TGTGCCAGCAGTACCCGGGGACAGGGACTCTATGGCTACACCTTC.

This chain joins TRBV5-6 and TRBJ2-1; 15 bases line up with TRBD2. The CDR3 contains 16 residues. J lost 9 bases, V lost 4 bases, and 8 bases had no gene match. Germline CDR1 and CDR2: SGHDT and YYEEEE. CDR3 protein: CASSLGTSGGLSEQFF. The CDR3 nucleotides are TGTGCCAGCAGCCTGGGGACTAGCGGGGGGTTGAGTGAGCAGTTCTTC. The entire variable domain, with the rest obtained from reference TRBV5-6 and TRBJ2-1, is as follows: DAGVTQSPTHLIKTRGQQVTLRCSPKSGHDTVSWYQQALGQGPQFIFQYYEEEERQRGNFPDRFSGHQFPNYSSELNVNALLLGDSALYLCASSLGTSGGLSEQFFGPGTRLTVL.

This clone appeared a single time. The chain combines TRBV18 with TRBJ2-1; 13 bases are shared with TRBD2. CDR1 KGHSH and CDR2 LQKENI come from the germline V gene. The CDR3 runs to 16 residues. Trimming took 0 bases from V and 8 from J; bases not matched to a gene: 4. CDR3 sequence (DNA): TGTGCCAGCTCACCACCGACTAGCGGGGGGACCTATGAGCAGTTCTTC. This sequence encodes CASSPPTSGGTYEQFF.

The chain recombines TRBV9 with TRBJ1-2; no clear D gene. The CDR3 is 14 residues long. V lost 0 bases, J lost 4 bases, and 10 bases lay in between. CDR1 is SGDLS, CDR2 YYNGEE, per germline. The CDR3 nucleotides are TGTGCCAGCAGCGTAGTACCACAAAGCTATGGCTACACCTTC. Its translation: CASSVVPQSYGYTF.

The gene calls are TRBV6-6 and TRBJ2-7; D is possibly TRBD2 (5 bases). Germline values: CDR1 MNHNY, CDR2 SVGAGI (reference sequence). With 5 bases removed from V and 9 bases from J, the gap between germline ends came to 17 bases. The CDR3 consists of 13 residues. The CDR3 reads CASSQFGLARQYF. CDR3 coding DNA: TGTGCCAGCAGTCAGTTCGGACTGGCTAGGCAGTACTTC.

V usage is TRBV18 and J usage is TRBJ2-7, with TRBD1 matching 7 bases. CDR3 length: 13 residues. CDR1 is KGHSH, CDR2 LQKENI, per germline. Trimming took 8 bases from V and 7 from J; bases not matched to a gene: 11. The CDR3 DNA reads as TGTGCCAGCGCAACTACGACAGGGAATGAGCAGTACTTC. Translation gives CASATTTGNEQYF.

The chain has TRBV6-5 and TRBJ2-2; possible D gene TRBD1, 5 bases. The CDR3 extends over 13 amino acids. The V gene lost 6 bases and the J gene lost 6 bases, with 11 bases spanning the gap. Germline lookup yields CDR1 MNHEY and CDR2 SVGAGI. The CDR3 here is CASRTVRAGELFF. The DNA for the CDR3 is TGTGCCAGCAGGACAGTCCGGGCCGGGGAGCTGTTTTTT.

This chain uses TRBV4-1 with TRBJ1-1, with TRBD1 matching 7 bases. This CDR3 is built from 15 residues. Germline loops: CDR1 MGHRA, CDR2 YSYEKL. The V gene end was trimmed by 5 bases and the J gene end by 2 bases; junction bases not matched to a gene: 8. CDR3 loop: CASSWQTGLNTEAFF. CDR3 DNA sequence: TGCGCCAGCAGCTGGCAGACAGGGTTAAACACTGAAGCTTTCTTT.

V usage is TRBV13 and J usage is TRBJ2-7; tentatively, D is TRBD2 (5 bases). Germline lookup yields CDR1 PRHDT and CDR2 FYEKMQ (reference sequence). The length of the CDR3 is 15 residues. Trimming stripped 3 bases from V and 7 bases from J, with 19 bases between. The CDR3 nucleotides read TGTGCCAGCAGCTTCTGGCGGGTCCTCCTGGAAGAGCAGTACTTC. It codes for CASSFWRVLLEEQYF. The full variable domain, in which reference TRBV13 and TRBJ2-7 provide the parts outside the CDR3, is AAGVIQSPRHLIKEKRETATLKCYPIPRHDTVYWYQQGPGQDPQFLISFYEKMQSDKGSIPDRFSAQQFSDYHSELNMSSLELGDSALYFCASSFWRVLLEEQYFGPGTRLTVT.

V is TRBV29-1 and J is TRBJ1-2; D not certain. V was trimmed by 8 bases and J by 0 bases, leaving 10 bases between them. Germline V gene lookup returns CDR1 SQVTM and CDR2 ANQGSEA. CDR3 size: 12 residues. DNA of the CDR3: TGCAGCCTATATTCCGCTAACTATGGCTACACCTTC. This gives the protein CSLYSANYGYTF.

This clone was seen a few times. The chain uses TRBV5-1 and TRBJ1-1, with D uncertain. V lost 2 bases and J lost 0, with 8 bases in between. Germline V gives CDR1 SGHRS, CDR2 YFSETQ. The CDR3 runs 14 residues. The CDR3 reads CASSFGLLNTEAFF. The CDR3 DNA reads as TGCGCCAGCAGCTTCGGACTCTTGAACACTGAAGCTTTCTTT.

This rearrangement joins TRBV10-3 to TRBJ2-5; TRBD1 matches 9 bases. The CDR3 is 17 amino acids. With V trimmed by 5 bases and J by 5 bases, 15 bases remained unmatched. The V gene's germline CDR1 is ENHRY and CDR2 SYGVKD. The DNA for the CDR3 is TGTGCCATCAGTAGAGGGACAGGGATTGGATTGGGGGAGACCCAGTACTTC. Its translation: CAISRGTGIGLGETQYF.

In regard to this clone: A junction boundary mismatches the germline segment, possibly from a read error. CDR3 DNA: TGTTCCAGCAGCCATACTAGCGGGGGGGCGTATGAGACCCAGTACTTC. It specifies CSSSHTSGGAYETQYF. The chain couples TRBV7-9 to TRBJ2-5, with 13 bases lining up with TRBD2. CDR1 and CDR2 (germline): SEHNR, FQNEAQ (reference sequence). This CDR3 comprises 16 residues.

In this sample, this clone turned up once. The chain combines TRBV21-1 with TRBJ1-4. TRBV21-1 is noted as a pseudogene. There are 13 residues in the CDR3. DNA of the CDR3: TGTGCCAGCAGCATCCCGAGGGAGTGTAAACTGTTTTTT. Residues: CASSIPRECKLFF.

This clone was counted only a few times. The chain joins TRBV7-9 to TRBJ1-2, with D perhaps matching TRBD1 (5 bases). The CDR3 runs 16 residues. V dropped 2 bases and J dropped 4 bases, with 17 bases sitting between them. Germline V gives CDR1 SEHNR, CDR2 FQNEAQ (reference sequence). The CDR3 sequence: CASSLSGGTYGYGYTF. The CDR3 nucleotides read TGTGCCAGCAGCTTATCGGGCGGGACTTATGGCTATGGCTACACCTTC.

This clone was seen only a few times. J is TRBJ1-5 and V is TRBV9; D is perhaps TRBD1 (6 bases). Looked up from germline, CDR1 is SGDLS and CDR2 is YYNGEE. The CDR3 has 15 amino acids. Between the trimmed V and J ends, which lost 3 bases and 0 bases, there was a span of 10 bases. Here the CDR3 DNA reads TGTGCCAGCAGCGCCGGGACACATAGCAATCAGCCCCAGCATTTT. Encoded protein: CASSAGTHSNQPQHF.

The chain couples TRBV6-1 to TRBJ2-1, with D perhaps TRBD2 (6 bases). The germline V and J ends were trimmed by 0 bases and 9 bases, with 12 bases remaining between them. The CDR3 is made up of 14 amino acids. Germline-derived CDR1 and CDR2 are MNHNS and SASEGT. CDR3 loop: CASSEAGGLVEQFF. CDR3 DNA sequence: TGTGCCAGCAGTGAAGCGGGGGGACTGGTTGAGCAGTTCTTC.

The V call is TRBV28, the J call TRBJ2-5, with a possible D match to TRBD2 (6 bases). The V end was cut by 6 bases, the J end by 10 bases, with 27 bases between. This CDR3 contains 16 residues. The germline gives CDR1 MDHEN, CDR2 SYDVKM. The CDR3 loop is CASSDNMPRGSEGQYF. As DNA, the CDR3 is TGTGCCAGCAGCGACAATATGCCCCGGGGGAGCGAGGGCCAGTACTTC.

This clone came up once. The J gene is TRBJ2-7, the V gene TRBV20-1, with D possibly TRBD2 on 5 matching bases. The CDR3 runs to 11 residues. The germline V and J ends were trimmed by 3 bases and 6 bases, with 9 bases remaining between them. CDR1 is DFQATT and CDR2 is SNEGSKA in the germline V gene (reference sequence). DNA of the CDR3: TGCAGTGCTAGGGGCGGGTTCGAGCAGTACTTC. Translation gives CSARGGFEQYF.

V gene TRBV29-1 combines with J gene TRBJ2-7; 10 positions agree with TRBD1. With V trimmed by 5 bases and J by 3 bases, 4 bases remained unmatched. The CDR3 has 13 amino acids. CDR1 and CDR2 (germline): SQVTM, ANQGSEA. CDR3 sequence: CSVSRTGGYEQYF. In DNA, the CDR3 is TGCAGCGTTTCTCGGACAGGGGGCTACGAGCAGTACTTC.

A single count supports this clone. This chain joins TRBV2 and TRBJ2-3; 10 bases align to TRBD2. V shed 3 bases and J 4 bases; nucleotides not matched to a gene: 4. Germline CDR1 reads SNHLY; CDR2 reads FYNNEI. The CDR3 runs 15 residues. For the CDR3, the DNA is TGTGCCAGCAGTGAGCTAGCGGGGGTCCCAGATACGCAGTATTTT. Translating it yields CASSELAGVPDTQYF.

This sequence joins TRBV20-1 and TRBJ2-5; perhaps TRBD2 as D (6 bases). The J call may be incorrect, as the DNA end agrees better with TRBJ2-7. The germline gives CDR1 DFQATT, CDR2 SNEGSKA (reference sequence). The CDR3 length is 11 residues. The CDR3 protein is CSAGDFPEQYF. In DNA, the CDR3 is TGCAGTGCTGGGGACTTTCCCGAGCAGTACTTC.

The CDR3 reads CASSQGFAYEQYF. The CDR3 bases are TGTGCCAGCTCACAGGGGTTCGCCTACGAGCAGTACTTC. The rearrangement links TRBV18 to TRBJ2-7; a weak D match, TRBD1 (5 bases). This CDR3 has 13 amino acids. Germline CDR1 and CDR2: KGHSH and LQKENI. The germline V and J ends were trimmed by 4 bases and 2 bases, with 9 bases remaining between them.

This chain joins TRBV6-1 and TRBJ2-3, with 9 bases identical to TRBD2. Germline CDR1 is MNHNS and CDR2 is SASEGT. Losses at the gene ends were 2 bases for V and 2 bases for J; bases not matched to a gene: 11. This CDR3 region has 18 residues. CDR3 region: CASSEWELAGPTTDTQYF. CDR3 DNA: TGTGCCAGCAGTGAATGGGAGCTAGCGGGACCCACCACAGATACGCAGTATTTT.

The genes are TRBV2 and TRBJ2-6; 10 positions match TRBD1. This CDR3 has 17 amino acids. Trimming at V came to 7 bases and at J to 0 bases, leaving 6 bases not matched to a gene. Per germline, CDR1 SNHLY and CDR2 FYNNEI. The chain's CDR3 is CASTRGTGASGANVLTF. In nucleotides, the CDR3 is TGTGCCAGCACGAGGGGGACAGGGGCCTCTGGGGCCAACGTCCTGACTTTC.

The chain is built from TRBV6-1 and TRBJ1-2; D is unresolved. Germline V gene lookup returns CDR1 MNHNS and CDR2 SASEGT. This CDR3 spans 13 amino acids. The V gene lost 8 bases and the J gene lost 7 bases, with 17 bases spanning the gap. In nucleotides, the CDR3 is TGTGCCAGCTCCTTTTCCGGGTACGGTGGCTACACCTTC. It is translated as CASSFSGYGGYTF.